The 14 T cell receptor beta chains below all came from one sample that was sequenced in a study of T cells in Graves' hyperthyroidism and ophthalmopathy. Amplification of TCR beta CDR3 regions was performed using RNA transcripts as template. HTBI primers were employed in a first-round RT-PCR of the TCR CDR3. TCRdb itself ran the multiplex PCR reads through MiXCR, one entry per CDR3 protein. Counted here are about 380,000 distinct CDR3 sequences, over 11% occurring once; the ten biggest clones make up 11%. What was sequenced was blood. Source of these receptors: a woman between 55 and 75 years old with Graves' hyperthyroidism.

The V and J genes are TRBV10-3 and TRBJ2-1; D is uncertain. The V end lost 0 bases, the J end lost 8 bases, and 8 bases lay between the germline ends. The length of the CDR3 is 13 residues. Germline CDR1 reads ENHRY; CDR2 reads SYGVKD. In DNA, the CDR3 is TGTGCCATCAGTGAGTCTAATGGCCATGAGCAGTTCTTC. As protein: CAISESNGHEQFF.

This clonotype showed up just a few times. This chain joins TRBV6-1 and TRBJ2-7; no clear D gene. Germline V gene sequence: CDR1 MNHNS, CDR2 SASEGT. V was trimmed by 2 bases and J by 0 bases, leaving 17 bases between them. The CDR3 is made up of 17 amino acids. In DNA, the CDR3 is TGTGCCAGCAGTGAATCAGGCTCGGTGGGATCCTCCTACGAGCAGTACTTC. This sequence encodes CASSESGSVGSSYEQYF.

This sequence joins TRBV11-2 and TRBJ2-5; 16 nucleotides align to TRBD2. CDR1 is SGHAT and CDR2 is FQNNGV in the germline V gene. After removal of 5 bases from V and 10 bases from J, the junction contained 7 bases not matched to a gene. The CDR3 runs to 15 residues. The CDR3 region is CASSPGTSGREVQYF. CDR3 in DNA: TGTGCCAGCAGCCCGGGGACTAGCGGGAGGGAGGTCCAGTACTTC.

J is TRBJ1-4 and V is TRBV6-6; D possibly corresponds to TRBD1 (5 bases). Trimming took off 0 bases at V and 10 bases at J, with 12 bases between the two ends. The CDR3 has 14 residues. Germline lookup yields CDR1 MNHNY and CDR2 SVGAGI (reference sequence). CDR3 residues: CASSYSPGKGKLFF. The CDR3 bases are TGTGCCAGCAGTTACTCCCCAGGGAAAGGAAAACTGTTTTTT.

There are a few counts of this clonotype. The V call is TRBV3-1, the J call TRBJ2-3; 8 bases map to TRBD2. The CDR3 has 14 amino acids. J was trimmed by 1 base and V by 3 bases; bases with no gene match: 0. Germline CDR1 LGHDT, CDR2 YNNKEL (reference sequence). As DNA, the CDR3 is TGTGCCAGCAGCCACGGGGGGGGCACAGATACGCAGTATTTT. Protein: CASSHGGGTDTQYF.

V is TRBV27 and J is TRBJ2-7; 11 nucleotides match TRBD1. Losses at the gene ends were 4 bases for V and 6 bases for J; bases not matched to a gene: 5. Germline CDR1 is MNHEY and CDR2 is SMNVEV (reference sequence). The CDR3 has 14 amino acids. The CDR3 here is CASSSGTGGSEQYF. The DNA of the CDR3 is TGTGCCAGCAGTTCCGGGACAGGGGGGAGCGAGCAGTACTTC.

The genes are TRBV2 and TRBJ2-1, with 9 bases matching TRBD2. The CDR3 is 14 amino acids. The trim removed 5 bases at V and 7 bases at J, leaving 6 bases unmatched. Germline V gene sequence: CDR1 SNHLY, CDR2 FYNNEI. The CDR3: CASSTPSGKNEQFF. In nucleotides, the CDR3 is TGTGCCAGCAGTACCCCTAGCGGGAAGAATGAGCAGTTCTTC. Full variable domain (rest looked up from reference TRBV2 and TRBJ2-1): EPEVTQTPSHQVTQMGQEVILRCVPISNHLYFYWYRQILGQKVEFLVSFYNNEISEKSEIFDDQFSVERPDGSNFTLKIRSTKLEDSAMYFCASSTPSGKNEQFFGPGTRLTVL.

This clonotype has ten or more counts. The rearrangement uses TRBV11-2 and TRBJ2-7; 8 bases match TRBD2. Germline CDR1 SGHAT, CDR2 FQNNGV. The CDR3 has 14 residues. V dropped 6 bases and J dropped 2; count of bases not matched to a gene: 6. This CDR3 reads CASRVAGFAYEQYF. As DNA, the CDR3 is TGTGCCAGCAGGGTAGCGGGATTCGCCTACGAGCAGTACTTC.

This clonotype has only a few counts. The conserved closing phenylalanine or tryptophan is absent in this CDR3, likely reflecting a read error. This chain links TRBV20-1 with TRBJ2-5, with D unclear. Trimming removed 0 bases from V and 1 base from J, with 6 bases in between. This CDR3 has 13 residues. Germline lookup yields CDR1 DFQATT and CDR2 SNEGSKA (reference sequence). Here the CDR3 DNA reads TGCAGTGCTAGAGAGGCAGTCCAAGAGACCCAGTACCTC. It translates to CSAREAVQETQYL.

The V gene is TRBV2, the J gene TRBJ2-3; TRBD1 matches at 9 bases. Trimming cost V 10 bases and J 4 bases; bases outside gene matches: 18. The CDR3 contains 17 residues. The germline V gene has CDR1 SNHLY and CDR2 FYNNEI. CDR3 residues: CATSAPTGQGNPDTQYF. The CDR3 region has the DNA TGTGCCACCAGCGCCCCTACAGGACAGGGGAACCCAGATACGCAGTATTTT.

This clonotype has ten or more counts. The chain combines TRBV6-1 with TRBJ2-5; tentative D call: TRBD1 (6 bases). V was trimmed by 5 bases and J by 4 bases, leaving 17 bases between them. The CDR3 has 15 amino acids. CDR1 and CDR2 (germline): MNHNS, SASEGT. The CDR3 DNA reads TGTGCCAGCAGTCGCTCCGGGACATTGGTAGAGACCCAGTACTTC. Amino acid sequence: CASSRSGTLVETQYF.

This clonotype was seen repeatedly, ten times or more. The chain has TRBV9 and TRBJ2-5; D gene unclear. CDR1 and CDR2 from the germline V gene are SGDLS and YYNGEE. The CDR3 has 14 amino acids. Trimming cost V 0 bases and J 1 base, with 7 bases left between them. This chain's CDR3 is CASSVDWGQETQYF. The CDR3 DNA sequence: TGTGCCAGCAGCGTAGATTGGGGCCAAGAGACCCAGTACTTC.

This clonotype appeared many times. The CDR3 sequence: CARQVPTNEKLFF. In DNA form, the CDR3 reads TGTGCCAGACAGGTCCCTACTAATGAAAAACTGTTTTTT. J is TRBJ1-4 and V is TRBV2; a possible D gene is TRBD1 (5 bases). V lost 9 bases and J lost 2, with 10 bases in between. From germline, CDR1 is SNHLY and CDR2 FYNNEI. This CDR3 region has 13 residues.

This clonotype has at least ten counts. This sequence joins TRBV13 and TRBJ1-6, with 11 bases aligning to TRBD1. Germline CDR1 is PRHDT and CDR2 is FYEKMQ (reference sequence). The V gene end was trimmed by 5 bases and the J gene end by 11 bases; junction bases not matched to a gene: 11. The CDR3 is 16 amino acids. The CDR3 loop reads CASSPPGQGADPPLHF. The CDR3 nucleotides read TGTGCCAGCAGCCCCCCCGGACAGGGGGCTGATCCACCCCTCCACTTT.